This T cell receptor beta chain appears in the sequencing data of a study of vaccination and CD4 T cells after COVID-19. CDR3 length equals 16 residues. Looked up from germline, CDR1 is MGHRA and CDR2 is YSYEKL. V trimming: 0 bases; J trimming: 5 bases; junction bases outside the gene matches: 9. Each CDR3 protein is one row after TCRdb ran MiXCR on the PCR reads. Of 12,000 to 15,000 distinct CDR3 sequences in the sample, roughly 71% were seen once. In regard to this clonotype: The antigen remains undetermined.

Study-wide findings and caveats: Among convalescent patients, a median about 86% of reactive clones emerged only after vaccination.

This clonotype originated in a human donor who had recovered from COVID-19. The chain carries TRBV4-1 and TRBJ2-5, with 7 bases that match TRBD2. The specimen was CD4+ T cells from blood, collected after SARS-CoV-2 vaccination. The CDR3: CASSQEGGSLGETQYF. DNA of the CDR3: TGCGCCAGCAGCCAAGAGGGGGGGTCCCTCGGTGAGACCCAGTACTTC.